This T cell receptor (beta chain) was captured by sequencing in a study of T-cell memory formation after mild COVID-19. Study observations and caveats: Clones shrinking from day 15 to 85 showed even CD4/CD8 mixes; later expanders tilted CD4+. CD4+ contracting clones were found mainly in CM and EM, and CD8+ ones in EMRA.

Remarks on this clonotype: What it binds is unknown.

TCRdb reprocessed the 5' RACE reads with MiXCR, giving one entry per CDR3 protein. Of more than 200,000 distinct CDR3 sequences listed, about 16% are singletons. The sequenced material came from PBMCs or a T cell subset sorted from them (not recorded which). The sequence was obtained from a man younger than 35 who had mild COVID-19 (a few samples of this study predate the infection). Cell type and time point are not known.

CDR3 DNA: TGTGCCAGCAGCCCAGGATACTCCTACGAGCAGTACGTC. It encodes CASSPGYSYEQYV. J is TRBJ2-7 and V is TRBV14; D unresolved. The CDR3 has 13 residues. Trimming stripped 4 bases from V and 0 bases from J, with 7 bases between. The germline V gene has CDR1 SGHDN and CDR2 FVKESK.